Following are 21 T cell receptor beta chains from one sample sequenced in a study of blood T cell repertoires in COVID-19. Sequencing used immunoSEQ multiplex PCR; TCRdb keeps in-frame clones, though not all of them. The sample yields about 310,000 clones, roughly nine tenths seen once. Sequencing was done on a sample of PBMCs or T cells enriched from blood (not recorded which). The receptors shown here come from a man in his sixties who had recovered from COVID-19.

The V gene is TRBV2, the J gene TRBJ2-7, with TRBD2 matching 10 bases. Germline V gene sequence: CDR1 SNHLY, CDR2 FYNNEI. Trimming at V came to 7 bases and at J to 0 bases, leaving 9 bases not matched to a gene. The CDR3 covers 16 residues. Here the CDR3 DNA reads TGTGCCAGCACCCGGACTAGCGGTTCGATCTCCTACGAGCAGTACTTC. This encodes CASTRTSGSISYEQYF.

The chain has TRBV2 and TRBJ1-1, with TRBD1 identical over 9 bases. The ends lost 6 bases at V and 7 bases at J; junction bases unmatched: 9. From germline, CDR1 is SNHLY and CDR2 FYNNEI. The CDR3 consists of 14 residues. The CDR3 DNA sequence: TGTGCCAGCAGCACTGGACAGGGGAAAGATGAAGCTTTCTTT. This gives the protein CASSTGQGKDEAFF.

The chain has TRBV9 and TRBJ2-3, with 8 bases lining up with TRBD2. Unmatched junction bases numbered 10, after V lost 4 bases and J lost 0 bases. The CDR3 has 17 residues. Germline-derived CDR1 and CDR2 are SGDLS and YYNGEE. In DNA, the CDR3 is TGTGCCAGCAGCCGAATTCAACTAGCGGCTAGCACAGATACGCAGTATTTT. The encoded protein is CASSRIQLAASTDTQYF.

This clone was recorded once. This chain connects TRBV18 to TRBJ2-1; possibly TRBD2 for D (5 bases). V shed 3 bases and J shed 9 bases, with 18 bases lying between them. Germline assignment: CDR1 KGHSH and CDR2 LQKENI. The CDR3 has 15 amino acids. The CDR3 loop reads CASSPRRPLPLEQFF. The CDR3 DNA reads as TGTGCCAGCTCACCGAGGAGGCCCCTGCCGCTTGAGCAGTTCTTC.

The chain links TRBV7-2 to TRBJ2-1; D ambiguous. CDR1 and CDR2 (germline): SGHTA, FQGNSA. The CDR3 contains 15 residues. The V gene lost 0 bases and the J gene lost 0 bases, with 6 bases spanning the gap. The DNA for the CDR3 is TGTGCCAGCAGCTTAGCGGGCAACTCCTACAATGAGCAGTTCTTC. Translated, it gives CASSLAGNSYNEQFF.

The genes are TRBV7-2 and TRBJ1-2, with 12 nucleotides matching TRBD1. Looked up from germline, CDR1 is SGHTA and CDR2 is FQGNSA. With V trimmed by 1 base and J by 8 bases, 5 bases remained unmatched. This CDR3 has 15 residues. CDR3 in DNA: TGTGCCAGCAGCTTAGAGGGACAGGGGGCCGGGGGCTACACCTTC. As protein: CASSLEGQGAGGYTF.

The chain uses TRBV5-1 and TRBJ2-3; D unclear. This CDR3 has 12 residues. CDR1 and CDR2 (germline): SGHRS, YFSETQ. V was pared by 0 bases and J by 7 bases, with 6 bases between. CDR3 residues: CASSLASNTQYF. CDR3 coding DNA: TGCGCCAGCAGCTTGGCCTCTAATACGCAGTATTTT. Together with reference TRBV5-1 and TRBJ2-3, the CDR3 gives the full variable domain: KAGVTQTPRYLIKTRGQQVTLSCSPISGHRSVSWYQQTPGQGLQFLFEYFSETQRNKGNFPGRFSGRQFSNSRSEMNVSTLELGDSALYLCASSLASNTQYFGPGTRLTVL.

The chain combines TRBV5-1 with TRBJ2-1, with 10 bases matching TRBD1. Losses at the gene ends were 3 bases for V and 5 bases for J; bases not matched to a gene: 5. Germline values: CDR1 SGHRS, CDR2 YFSETQ. This CDR3 is built from 15 residues. The CDR3 DNA reads as TGCGCCAGCAGCTGGGGGGACAGGGGTCACAATGAGCAGTTCTTC. Its protein product is CASSWGDRGHNEQFF.

The rearrangement links TRBV7-8 to TRBJ1-1, with D possibly being TRBD1 (6 bases). The CDR3 totals 14 residues. V dropped 4 bases and J dropped 2 bases, with 11 bases sitting between them. Germline values: CDR1 SGHVS, CDR2 FQNEAQ. The CDR3 bases are TGTGCCAGCAGCTCCCAGGGGTACAACACTGAAGCTTTCTTT. It translates to CASSSQGYNTEAFF.

The chain has TRBV4-1 and TRBJ1-2; the D gene is possibly TRBD1 (6 bases). This CDR3 has 17 amino acids. V lost 4 bases and J 8 bases, leaving 26 bases between the germline ends. CDR1 and CDR2 (germline): MGHRA, YSYEKL. This CDR3 is CASSPKPAGGPFQGYTF. The CDR3 region has the DNA TGCGCCAGCAGCCCGAAACCCGCGGGGGGCCCTTTTCAAGGCTACACCTTC.

Here the CDR3 DNA reads TGCGCCAGCAGCCAGCTTGGACAGTCCCAATACAATGAGCAGTTCTTC. This translates into CASSQLGQSQYNEQFF. The chain combines TRBV5-1 with TRBJ2-1; possibly TRBD1 for D (6 bases). CDR1 SGHRS and CDR2 YFSETQ come from the germline V gene. CDR3 length: 16 residues. The V and J ends lost 4 bases and 4 bases respectively, with 18 bases between them.

The chain recombines TRBV11-2 with TRBJ2-7; the match to TRBD1 covers 11 bases. Germline V gene sequence: CDR1 SGHAT, CDR2 FQNNGV. After removal of 5 bases from V and 4 bases from J, the junction contained 4 bases not matched to a gene. The length of the CDR3 is 14 residues. In DNA, the CDR3 is TGTGCCAGCAGCAAGGACAGGGGGCTTTACGAGCAGTACTTC. Its translation: CASSKDRGLYEQYF.

The chain has TRBV14 and TRBJ2-1; 10 bases map to TRBD2. The length of the CDR3 is 17 residues. Germline trimming cut 0 bases from V and 7 bases from J; bases unmatched to any gene: 9. The germline gives CDR1 SGHDN, CDR2 FVKESK. CDR3 bases: TGTGCCAGCAGCCAAGATCGGGCAAGCGGGAGGGGTAATGAGCAGTTCTTC. Translation: CASSQDRASGRGNEQFF.

This chain links TRBV11-2 with TRBJ2-1; maybe TRBD2 (5 bases). This CDR3 region has 15 residues. V was cut by 6 bases and J by 3 bases, with 15 bases left in between. CDR1 and CDR2 from the germline V gene are SGHAT and FQNNGV. The CDR3 nucleotides read TGTGCCAGCAGACCCCCGGGAAATGGCTACAATGAGCAGTTCTTC. Translated, it gives CASRPPGNGYNEQFF.

V is TRBV6-5 and J is TRBJ1-2; D possibly corresponds to TRBD1 (5 bases). The CDR3 runs to 14 residues. V was pared by 2 bases and J by 0 bases, with 7 bases between. Germline CDR1 and CDR2: MNHEY and SVGAGI. The CDR3 here is CASSYRGPNYGYTF. The CDR3 bases are TGTGCCAGCAGTTACAGGGGCCCTAACTATGGCTACACCTTC.

This clone has just one count. The CDR3 DNA sequence: TGTGCCAGTAGTATGTCTAGCGGGAGAGGAGGTACCGGGGAGCTGTTTTTT. This sequence encodes CASSMSSGRGGTGELFF. The chain joins TRBV19 to TRBJ2-2, with 10 bases matching TRBD2. The V and J ends lost 3 bases and 5 bases, in that order; junction bases with no gene match: 9. In germline, CDR1 is LNHDA, CDR2 SQIVND (reference sequence). This CDR3 has 17 residues.

The chain links TRBV7-9 to TRBJ1-1, with 8 positions matching TRBD1. J was trimmed by 11 bases and V by 5 bases; bases with no gene match: 7. From germline, CDR1 is SEHNR and CDR2 FQNEAQ (reference sequence). The CDR3 spans 12 residues. CDR3 amino acids: CASSPDRVGAFF. CDR3 DNA sequence: TGTGCCAGCAGCCCGGACAGGGTAGGGGCTTTCTTT.

The chain recombines TRBV28 with TRBJ1-5; possible D gene TRBD1, 6 bases. The V gene lost 7 bases and the J gene lost 6 bases, with 19 bases spanning the gap. Germline V gives CDR1 MDHEN, CDR2 SYDVKM. This CDR3 is 15 amino acids long. CDR3 DNA sequence: TGTGCCAGCAACTTATCCTACAGGGATGCTCAGCCCCAGCATTTT. Amino acids: CASNLSYRDAQPQHF.

CDR3 DNA: TGTGCCAGCTCCGGCGGCGGGGACGGGGGTCAGCCCCAGCATTTT. Its protein is CASSGGGDGGQPQHF. This rearrangement joins TRBV18 to TRBJ1-5, with a possible D match to TRBD1 (5 bases). Trimming removed 6 bases at V and 6 bases at J, with 18 bases between. The V gene's germline CDR1 is KGHSH and CDR2 LQKENI. This CDR3 has 15 residues.

This clone has more than one count but fewer than ten. This chain joins TRBV2 and TRBJ1-4, with unresolved D. Per germline, CDR1 SNHLY and CDR2 FYNNEI. The V end was cut by 2 bases, the J end by 8 bases, with 15 bases between. The CDR3 length is 15 residues. The DNA for the CDR3 is TGTGCCAGCAGTGAACTGTCCGGGGTCGGGGAAAAACTGTTTTTT. Its protein product is CASSELSGVGEKLFF.

The rearrangement uses TRBV6-5 and TRBJ1-2, with 9 bases lining up with TRBD1. This CDR3 comprises 14 residues. The germline V gene has CDR1 MNHEY and CDR2 SVGAGI. The junction had 11 bases not matched to a gene; V was cut back by 10 bases and J by 5 bases. The CDR3 nucleotides are TGTGCCACAGTCCCGGGACAGGGAGGTTATGGCTACACCTTC. Translating it yields CATVPGQGGYGYTF.